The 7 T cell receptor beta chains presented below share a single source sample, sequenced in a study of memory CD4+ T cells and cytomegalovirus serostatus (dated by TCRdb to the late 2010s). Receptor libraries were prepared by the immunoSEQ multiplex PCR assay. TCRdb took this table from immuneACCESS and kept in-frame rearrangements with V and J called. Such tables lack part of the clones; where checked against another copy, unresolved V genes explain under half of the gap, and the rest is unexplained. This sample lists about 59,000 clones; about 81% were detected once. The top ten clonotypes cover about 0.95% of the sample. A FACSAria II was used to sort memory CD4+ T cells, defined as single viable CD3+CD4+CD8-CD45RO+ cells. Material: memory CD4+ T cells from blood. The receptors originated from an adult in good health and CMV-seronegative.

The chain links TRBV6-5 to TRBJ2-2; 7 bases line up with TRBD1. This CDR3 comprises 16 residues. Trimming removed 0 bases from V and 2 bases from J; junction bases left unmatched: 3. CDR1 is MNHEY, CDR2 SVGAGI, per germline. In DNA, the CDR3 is TGTGCCAGCAGTTACTCGGGACAGATTAACACCGGGGAGCTGTTTTTT. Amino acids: CASSYSGQINTGELFF.

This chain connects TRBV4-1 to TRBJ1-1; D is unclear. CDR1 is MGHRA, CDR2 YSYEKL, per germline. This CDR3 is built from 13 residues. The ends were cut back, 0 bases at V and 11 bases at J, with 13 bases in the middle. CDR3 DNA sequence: TGCGCCAGCAGCCAAGATGAGGGATTTTGGGCTTTCTTT. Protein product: CASSQDEGFWAFF.

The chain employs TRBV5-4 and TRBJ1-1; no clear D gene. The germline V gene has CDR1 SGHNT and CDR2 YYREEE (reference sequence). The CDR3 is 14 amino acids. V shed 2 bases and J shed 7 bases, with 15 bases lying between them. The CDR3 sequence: CASSFIETKGEAFF. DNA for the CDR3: TGTGCCAGCAGCTTTATTGAGACAAAGGGTGAAGCTTTCTTT.

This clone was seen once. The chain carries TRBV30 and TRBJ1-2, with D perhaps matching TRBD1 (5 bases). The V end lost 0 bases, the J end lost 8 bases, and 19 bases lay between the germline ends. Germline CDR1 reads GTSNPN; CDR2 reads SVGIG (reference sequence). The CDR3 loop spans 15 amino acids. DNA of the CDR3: TGTGCCTGGAGTGTAAGGCCGGCAGGGCTGAGGGGCTACACCTTC. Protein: CAWSVRPAGLRGYTF.

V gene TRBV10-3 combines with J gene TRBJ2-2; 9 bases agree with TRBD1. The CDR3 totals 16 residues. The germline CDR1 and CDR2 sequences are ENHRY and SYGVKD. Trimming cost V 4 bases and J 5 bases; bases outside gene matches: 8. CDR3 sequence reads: CAISATGQGKTGELFF. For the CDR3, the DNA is TGTGCCATCAGTGCTACTGGACAGGGGAAAACCGGGGAGCTGTTTTTT.

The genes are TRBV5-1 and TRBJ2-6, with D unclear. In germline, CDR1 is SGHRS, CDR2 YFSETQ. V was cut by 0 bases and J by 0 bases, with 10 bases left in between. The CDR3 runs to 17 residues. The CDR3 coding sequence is TGCGCCAGCAGCTTGGACCCGCTTCTCTCTGGGGCCAACGTCCTGACTTTC. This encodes CASSLDPLLSGANVLTF.

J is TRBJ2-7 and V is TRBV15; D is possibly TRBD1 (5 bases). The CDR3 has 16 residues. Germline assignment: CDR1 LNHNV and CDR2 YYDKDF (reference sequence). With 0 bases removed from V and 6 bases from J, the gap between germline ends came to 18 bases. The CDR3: CATSREMARVVGEQYF. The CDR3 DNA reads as TGTGCCACCAGCAGAGAAATGGCCAGGGTGGTGGGCGAGCAGTACTTC.